These 26 T cell receptor beta chains came from one sample sequenced in a study of technical replicates of blood from a few donors. Here immunoSEQ multiplex PCR was the method, and the copy in TCRdb shows in-frame clones only, minus some. The table shows some 64,000 clones, with around 88% occurring only once. Sequencing was done on a sample of PBMCs. The receptor set was obtained from a human donor in good health. Some clones in this sample may be carry-over from other donors' samples.

The rearrangement joins TRBV30 to TRBJ1-2; TRBD1 aligns across 11 bases. From germline, CDR1 is GTSNPN and CDR2 SVGIG (reference sequence). The CDR3 is 12 amino acids. The junction had 3 bases not matched to a gene; V was cut back by 5 bases and J by 7 bases. CDR3 sequence reads: CAWAGTGGGYTF. The CDR3 nucleotides read TGTGCCTGGGCCGGGACAGGGGGTGGCTACACCTTC.

This chain links TRBV7-2 with TRBJ1-1, with a possible D match to TRBD1 (6 bases). Trimming left V 2 bases short and J 1 base short, with 11 bases between. The CDR3 loop spans 15 amino acids. The germline V gene encodes CDR1 SGHTA and CDR2 FQGNSA. CDR3 bases: TGTGCCAGCAGCTTAAGACAGGCCCCGAACACTGAAGCTTTCTTT. It translates to CASSLRQAPNTEAFF.

V usage is TRBV5-6 and J usage is TRBJ2-7; perhaps TRBD2 as D (5 bases). Germline lookup yields CDR1 SGHDT and CDR2 YYEEEE. The CDR3 extends over 15 amino acids. Trimming removed 5 bases at V and 3 bases at J, with 18 bases between. In nucleotides, the CDR3 is TGTGCCAGCAGTCGTCTAGCCGGCACCCTCTACGAGCAGTACTTC. It encodes CASSRLAGTLYEQYF. The full variable domain, in which reference TRBV5-6 and TRBJ2-7 provide the parts outside the CDR3, is DAGVTQSPTHLIKTRGQQVTLRCSPKSGHDTVSWYQQALGQGPQFIFQYYEEEERQRGNFPDRFSGHQFPNYSSELNVNALLLGDSALYLCASSRLAGTLYEQYFGPGTRLTVT.

The chain is built from TRBV2 and TRBJ2-3; 10 positions agree with TRBD1. Germline loops: CDR1 SNHLY, CDR2 FYNNEI. The CDR3 covers 16 residues. V shed 9 bases, J shed 5 bases, and the junction held 14 bases outside the gene matches. The CDR3 region is CASGEADRGKRDTQYF. The CDR3 DNA reads TGTGCCAGTGGGGAAGCGGACAGGGGGAAGAGAGATACGCAGTATTTT.

This clone was recorded once. The chain links TRBV4-2 to TRBJ2-1, with 11 positions matching TRBD2. Unmatched junction bases numbered 10, after V lost 5 bases and J lost 4 bases. The CDR3 extends over 17 amino acids. The germline V gene encodes CDR1 LGHNA and CDR2 YNFKEQ. The CDR3 sequence: CASSGLAGGGHYNEQFF. Here the CDR3 DNA reads TGTGCCAGCAGCGGCCTAGCGGGAGGAGGGCATTACAATGAGCAGTTCTTC.

A remark on this clone: Relative to the germline gene, one junction end is altered; a read error may explain this. The rearrangement joins TRBV7-9 to TRBJ2-1, with a tentative D call TRBD1 (6 bases). CDR3 length: 14 residues. Germline V gene sequence: CDR1 SEHNR, CDR2 FQNEAQ (reference sequence). CDR3 sequence: CASSLAGLGTSLLF. For the CDR3, the DNA is TGTGCCAGCAGCTTAGCGGGCCTCGGGACAAGCCTGCTCTTC.

CDR3 protein: CASSLQAGGLNTEAFF. In DNA, the CDR3 is TGCGCCAGCAGCTTGCAGGCAGGGGGCTTGAACACTGAAGCTTTCTTT. The chain couples TRBV5-1 to TRBJ1-1; 8 nucleotides align to TRBD1. CDR3 length equals 16 residues. Trimming at V came to 1 base and at J to 0 bases, leaving 5 bases not matched to a gene. Per germline, CDR1 SGHRS and CDR2 YFSETQ.

The chain joins TRBV6-5 to TRBJ2-2, with D unresolved. The V end was cut by 7 bases, the J end by 5 bases, with 8 bases between. Germline V lookup: CDR1 MNHEY, CDR2 SVGAGI. CDR3 length equals 12 residues. CDR3 nucleotides: TGTGCCAGCATGTTAACTACCGGGGAGCTGTTTTTT. Protein product: CASMLTTGELFF.

The chain employs TRBV7-2 and TRBJ2-2; no definite D call. V was pared by 6 bases and J by 5 bases, with 10 bases between. The germline CDR1 and CDR2 sequences are SGHTA and FQGNSA. The CDR3 sequence is 13 residues long. CDR3: CASRPTGTGELFF. CDR3 nucleotide sequence: TGTGCCAGCAGACCGACTGGGACCGGGGAGCTGTTTTTT.

The V and J genes are TRBV6-1 and TRBJ2-7; D uncertain. The CDR3 is 14 residues long. Germline lookup yields CDR1 MNHNS and CDR2 SASEGT. Trimming removed 1 base at V and 4 bases at J, with 11 bases between. The CDR3 spells CASSEGGGYYEQYF. CDR3 sequence (DNA): TGTGCCAGCAGTGAAGGTGGCGGATATTACGAGCAGTACTTC.

The chain carries TRBV9 and TRBJ2-3, with D possibly being TRBD2 (5 bases). V gave up 0 bases and J gave up 0 bases, with 8 bases separating them. This CDR3 has 15 amino acids. Per the germline V gene, CDR1 is SGDLS and CDR2 is YYNGEE. The CDR3 protein is CASSVGGFSTDTQYF. DNA of the CDR3: TGTGCCAGCAGCGTAGGCGGGTTTAGCACAGATACGCAGTATTTT.

The chain couples TRBV11-3 to TRBJ2-3; maybe TRBD2 (5 bases). The CDR3 is made up of 14 amino acids. CDR1 and CDR2 from the germline V gene are SGHNT and YENEEA. Trimming took off 5 bases at V and 3 bases at J, with 12 bases between the two ends. CDR3 sequence (DNA): TGTGCCAGCAGCCTTAACGGACTTACAGATACGCAGTATTTT. Translated, it gives CASSLNGLTDTQYF. The full variable domain, rest sourced from reference TRBV11-3 and TRBJ2-3, is EAGVVQSPRYKIIEKKQPVAFWCNPISGHNTLYWYLQNLGQGPELLIRYENEEAVDDSQLPKDRFSAERLKGVDSTLKIQPAELGDSAVYLCASSLNGLTDTQYFGPGTRLTVL.

The rearrangement links TRBV7-8 to TRBJ1-4; D possibly corresponds to TRBD1 (6 bases). Germline assignment: CDR1 SGHVS and CDR2 FQNEAQ. This CDR3 is built from 15 residues. V was cut by 5 bases and J by 1 base, with 11 bases left in between. CDR3 sequence (DNA): TGTGCCAGCAGCCTCTCAGGGGTAACTAATGAAAAACTGTTTTTT. Translation: CASSLSGVTNEKLFF. The full variable domain, its missing parts supplied by reference TRBV7-8 and TRBJ1-4, is GAGVSQSPRYKVAKRGQDVALRCDPISGHVSLFWYQQALGQGPEFLTYFQNEAQLDKSGLPSDRFFAERPEGSVSTLKIQRTQQEDSAVYLCASSLSGVTNEKLFFGSGTQLSVL.

The gene calls are TRBV10-3 and TRBJ2-3; 9 bases are a match to TRBD2. Germline assignment: CDR1 ENHRY and CDR2 SYGVKD. Trimming cost V 6 bases and J 3 bases; bases outside gene matches: 13. This CDR3 comprises 17 residues. The CDR3 DNA sequence: TGTGCCATCAGGCCTCACGCCCTAGCGGGGAGGACAGATACGCAGTATTTT. It specifies CAIRPHALAGRTDTQYF.

The chain joins TRBV4-1 to TRBJ2-7, with 8 bases lining up with TRBD2. The CDR3 is 16 amino acids. Germline assignment: CDR1 MGHRA and CDR2 YSYEKL. Trimming removed 0 bases from V and 3 bases from J; junction bases left unmatched: 7. The CDR3 loop reads CASSQDVGTRLYEQYF. In DNA form, the CDR3 reads TGCGCCAGCAGCCAAGACGTCGGGACTAGGCTCTACGAGCAGTACTTC.

The gene calls are TRBV4-2 and TRBJ2-3; the match to TRBD2 covers 10 bases. V shed 0 bases and J 0 bases; nucleotides not matched to a gene: 12. CDR1 and CDR2 (germline): LGHNA, YNFKEQ. CDR3 size: 20 residues. CDR3 bases: TGTGCCAGCAGCCAAGAAGATGGGCGAGCGGGGGGGCCGAGCACAGATACGCAGTATTTT. Encoded protein: CASSQEDGRAGGPSTDTQYF.

V gene TRBV7-9 combines with J gene TRBJ1-4, with TRBD1 as a possible D gene (5 bases). This CDR3 is 14 amino acids long. With 5 bases removed from V and 6 bases from J, the gap between germline ends came to 13 bases. Germline V gene data show CDR1 as SEHNR and CDR2 as FQNEAQ (reference sequence). The DNA of the CDR3 is TGTGCCAGCAGCCGCGGGACGGGGGATGAAAAACTGTTTTTT. Amino acid sequence: CASSRGTGDEKLFF.

The chain couples TRBV7-3 to TRBJ2-7; a weak D match, TRBD2 (6 bases). The CDR3 has 13 amino acids. With 3 bases removed from V and 1 base from J, the gap between germline ends came to 7 bases. The germline CDR1 and CDR2 sequences are SGHTA and FQGTGA. The chain's CDR3 is CASSLGRSYEQYF. The CDR3 bases are TGTGCCAGCAGCTTGGGGAGGTCCTACGAGCAGTACTTC.

The rearrangement links TRBV5-1 to TRBJ1-4; TRBD1 aligns across 8 bases. The V segment lost 4 bases and the J segment 3 bases; nucleotides outside the gene matches: 2. Germline V CDR1 and CDR2: SGHRS, YFSETQ. The CDR3 is 14 residues long. The CDR3 DNA sequence: TGCGCCAGCAGCCTGGGACAGGCTAATGAAAAACTGTTTTTT. This translates into CASSLGQANEKLFF.

The genes are TRBV5-8 and TRBJ1-1; D gene uncertain. Trimming pared 3 bases from V and 4 bases from J, leaving 16 bases between. Per germline, CDR1 SGHTS and CDR2 YDEGEE. CDR3 length: 15 residues. The CDR3 DNA sequence: TGTGCCAGCAGCTCGGGGAGGTCCGCGGGCACTGAAGCTTTCTTT. Protein product: CASSSGRSAGTEAFF.

This clone was counted a single time. V gene TRBV7-3 combines with J gene TRBJ2-5, with TRBD2 matching over 16 bases. Germline CDR1 SGHTA, CDR2 FQGTGA. This CDR3 region has 17 residues. Unmatched junction bases numbered 6, after V lost 3 bases and J lost 5 bases. CDR3 nucleotides: TGTGCCAGCAGCTTGGGACTAGCGGGGGGGCCGGTGGAGACCCAGTACTTC. It encodes CASSLGLAGGPVETQYF.

This clone was seen ten or more times. The rearrangement joins TRBV7-2 to TRBJ1-1; possible D gene TRBD1, 6 bases. Germline V CDR1 and CDR2: SGHTA, FQGNSA. This CDR3 contains 13 residues. The ends were cut back, 6 bases at V and 4 bases at J, with 12 bases in the middle. The CDR3 protein is CASSFRGGTEAFF. CDR3 nucleotides: TGTGCCAGCAGTTTCCGAGGGGGCACTGAAGCTTTCTTT. The entire variable domain, with the rest obtained from reference TRBV7-2 and TRBJ1-1, is as follows: GAGVSQSPSNKVTEKGKDVELRCDPISGHTALYWYRQSLGQGLEFLIYFQGNSAPDKSGLPSDRFSAERTGGSVSTLTIQRTQQEDSAVYLCASSFRGGTEAFFGQGTRLTVV.

V and J are TRBV21-1 and TRBJ2-7; the table's D call of TRBD1 was not tested on the DNA. TRBV21-1 is noted as a pseudogene. The CDR3 extends over 15 amino acids. The CDR3 loop is CASSTPARGLGEQYF. CDR3 sequence (DNA): TGTGCCAGCAGCACCCCCGCCAGGGGGCTCGGCGAGCAGTACTTC.

This chain joins TRBV7-2 and TRBJ1-5, with D unresolved. The germline V and J ends were trimmed by 3 bases and 2 bases, with 20 bases remaining between them. The length of the CDR3 is 18 residues. Germline V gives CDR1 SGHTA, CDR2 FQGNSA. The CDR3 here is CASSFFKRPGAGNQPQHF. DNA of the CDR3: TGTGCCAGCAGCTTTTTTAAACGCCCCGGCGCGGGCAATCAGCCCCAGCATTTT.

The chain combines TRBV7-3 with TRBJ1-1; no clear D. CDR1 and CDR2 from the germline V gene are SGHTA and FQGTGA. Trimming cost V 5 bases and J 0 bases, with 10 bases left between them. CDR3 length: 14 amino acids. CDR3 protein: CASSLSGLNTEAFF. The CDR3 coding sequence is TGTGCCAGCAGCCTCAGTGGTTTGAACACTGAAGCTTTCTTT.

The chain has TRBV19 and TRBJ2-3; TRBD2 is a possible D gene (5 bases). Looked up from germline, CDR1 is LNHDA and CDR2 is SQIVND (reference sequence). Between the trimmed V and J ends, which lost 5 bases and 6 bases, there was a span of 15 bases. The CDR3 is 14 amino acids. The CDR3 DNA sequence: TGTGCCAGTAGTCGGGCTAGCCTGGAGGATACGCAGTATTTT. This sequence encodes CASSRASLEDTQYF. The full variable domain, rest sourced from reference TRBV19 and TRBJ2-3, is DGGITQSPKYLFRKEGQNVTLSCEQNLNHDAMYWYRQDPGQGLRLIYYSQIVNDFQKGDIAEGYSVSREKKESFPLTVTSAQKNPTAFYLCASSRASLEDTQYFGPGTRLTVL.